The sequence of this T cell receptor beta chain was determined in a study of blood T cell repertoires in COVID-19. About the study: Samples came from the United States, Italy and Spain, spanning acute and convalescent COVID-19. In each case, the material was cDNA or gDNA derived from T cells, B-cell-depleted T cells, or PBMCs.

The CDR3 runs to 12 residues. CDR1 and CDR2 from the germline V gene are GTSNPN and SVGIG (reference sequence). V lost 0 bases and J lost 8, with 10 bases in between. Authors' analysis steps: Estimation of nucleated cell counts relied on the amplification of reference gene primers. TCRdb keeps only in-frame clones here, not all; method: immunoSEQ multiplex PCR. Clonal size and the V and J genes are those of that table, whereas D and trimming came from the DNA. In the table there are roughly 90,000 clones, approximately 89% of which are singletons. The chain employs TRBV30 and TRBJ1-2; D perhaps matches TRBD1 (5 bases). This TCR was sampled from a man aged 50 to 59 with acute or convalescent COVID-19. Material: peripheral blood. In nucleotides, the CDR3 is TGTGCCTGGAGTGTGGGGACTTGGGGCTACACCTTC. It encodes CAWSVGTWGYTF.